This T cell receptor beta chain was retrieved from a study of shared clonotypes between healthy human individuals. Overall study: The study used three CD4 naive, three CD4 memory, two CD8 naive and one CD8 memory plate per donor.

Study results and caveats: Sorted-subset sequencing, rarefaction showed, was incomplete despite large depth.

Germline V lookup: CDR1 SEHNR, CDR2 FQNEAQ (reference sequence). V dropped 5 bases and J dropped 3 bases, with 19 bases sitting between them. CDR3 length: 17 amino acids. Deep was the level at which the assay was run. Data came from immunoSEQ multiplex PCR; TCRdb stores just in-frame clones and leaves some out. The table lists 800,000 or so clones, 96% of them singletons. The naive CD8 subset, CD45RO-negative cells positively selected for CCR7, excluded terminally differentiated effector memory CD45RA+ cells. To note about this clone: Its antigen is as yet unknown.

Sequences were obtained from naive CD8+ T cells sorted from blood. The origin of this receptor is a young man in good health. The rearrangement links TRBV7-9 to TRBJ2-2; weak D call: TRBD1 (5 bases). The CDR3 nucleotides read TGTGCCAGCAGCCCCACCTCAGGGAACCAATACACCGGGGAGCTGTTTTTT. Its translation is CASSPTSGNQYTGELFF.